This T cell receptor beta chain was retrieved from a study of T cell clonotyping in hematopoietic cell transplantation. Study-level results: Few recipient clonotypes overlapped donors; over 95% were de novo at given depth. Recipient TCR diversity dropped after transplant; expanded clonotypes rose from day 30 to 180. Without cell sorting, CD4 versus CD8 contributions remain unresolved.

Time point described: recipient sample about 28 days before transplant, after cytoreduction. V was shortened by 7 bases and J by 4 bases, with 14 bases between the two germline ends. Germline CDR1 is SNHLY and CDR2 is FYNNEI. CDR3 length: 13 amino acids. The sample holds a few counts of this clone. Its antigen is currently unknown. TCRdb's table, derived via immunoSEQ multiplex PCR, lists solely in-frame clones and lacks some. This table holds roughly 5,700 clones, around 80% found once. The rearrangement links TRBV2 to TRBJ2-7; no firm D call. The receptor was isolated from a woman aged 45-65 years with acute myeloid leukemia. Some clones in this sample may be carry-over from other donors' samples. The material was peripheral blood mononuclear cells, obtained before stem cell transplant. The DNA of the CDR3 is TGTGCCAGCAACCCAGCTGAACCGTACGAGCAGTACTTC. It is translated as CASNPAEPYEQYF.